Listed here are 8 T cell receptor beta chains from one sample, sequenced in a study of blood T cell repertoires in COVID-19. Libraries were prepared by immunoSEQ multiplex PCR; TCRdb keeps only in-frame clonotypes and omits some of them. The data contain fewer than 300,000 clones, roughly 89% of them seen just once; the ten biggest clones take up roughly 8.3%. The sequenced material came from PBMCs or T cells enriched from blood (not recorded which). The receptors here all came from a man aged 35-49 years who had recovered from COVID-19.

This chain links TRBV28 with TRBJ2-7; D possibly corresponds to TRBD2 (5 bases). CDR1 MDHEN and CDR2 SYDVKM come from the germline V gene. V shed 5 bases and J shed 2 bases, with 13 bases lying between them. The CDR3 has 14 amino acids. CDR3 DNA: TGTGCCAGCAGTCAACCCGGGATCCCCTACGAGCAGTACTTC. Translation gives CASSQPGIPYEQYF.

The gene calls are TRBV9 and TRBJ2-2, with 13 bases fitting TRBD2. The germline V gene has CDR1 SGDLS and CDR2 YYNGEE. There are 17 residues in the CDR3. J gave up 9 bases and V 0 bases, and 8 bases lay outside the gene matches. CDR3 coding DNA: TGTGCCAGCAGCGTAGAGGGAGGGACTAGCGGGATCCGGGAGCTGTTTTTT. This gives the protein CASSVEGGTSGIRELFF. Variable domain in full (rest from reference TRBV9 and TRBJ2-2): DSGVTQTPKHLITATGQRVTLRCSPRSGDLSVYWYQQSLDQGLQFLIQYYNGEERAKGNILERFSAQQFPDLHSELNLSSLELGDSALYFCASSVEGGTSGIRELFFGEGSRLTVL.

CDR3: CASSLVQGLGETQYF. The CDR3 DNA reads TGTGCCAGCAGCTTAGTTCAGGGTCTGGGGGAGACCCAGTACTTC. The chain combines TRBV11-1 with TRBJ2-5, with D perhaps matching TRBD1 (5 bases). This CDR3 spans 15 amino acids. Trimming stripped 1 base from V and 5 bases from J, with 14 bases between. Germline assignment: CDR1 SGHAT and CDR2 FQDESV (reference sequence).

The chain recombines TRBV11-1 with TRBJ1-2; 7 bases fit TRBD1. V gave up 4 bases and J gave up 13 bases; unmatched junction bases: 12. CDR1 is SGHAT, CDR2 FQDESV, per germline (reference sequence). The CDR3 covers 13 residues. CDR3 region: CASSSPGTGVLTF. The CDR3, as DNA: TGTGCCAGCAGCTCTCCGGGCACAGGGGTTCTCACCTTC.

The genes are TRBV30 and TRBJ1-2; D gene unclear. This CDR3 region has 13 residues. Trimming removed 3 bases from V and 2 bases from J, with 10 bases in between. Germline V lookup: CDR1 GTSNPN, CDR2 SVGIG (reference sequence). CDR3 in amino acids: CAWSGEGNYGYTF. In DNA, the CDR3 is TGTGCCTGGAGCGGGGAGGGAAACTATGGCTACACCTTC.

J is TRBJ2-2 and V is TRBV7-9, with 9 positions matching TRBD1. The CDR3 has 15 residues. Unmatched junction bases numbered 6, after V lost 4 bases and J lost 6 bases. The V gene's germline CDR1 is SEHNR and CDR2 FQNEAQ (reference sequence). CDR3 nucleotides: TGTGCCAGCAGCTGGACAGGGGTAGTCGCCGGGGAGCTGTTTTTT. The encoded protein is CASSWTGVVAGELFF.

CDR3 protein: CASSVGRVSGANVLTF. The DNA for the CDR3 is TGTGCCAGCAGCGTAGGTCGGGTCTCTGGGGCCAACGTCCTGACTTTC. This rearrangement joins TRBV9 to TRBJ2-6, with no clear D. In germline, CDR1 is SGDLS, CDR2 YYNGEE. There are 16 residues in the CDR3. The V gene lost 0 bases and the J gene lost 0 bases, with 7 bases spanning the gap.

The chain carries TRBV10-3 and TRBJ1-1; the match to TRBD1 covers 8 bases. The germline V gene has CDR1 ENHRY and CDR2 SYGVKD. CDR3 length: 12 amino acids. V was pared by 10 bases and J by 4 bases, with 5 bases of the junction left unmatched. In DNA form, the CDR3 reads TGTGCCACTGGGACAGGCGGCACTGAAGCTTTCTTT. Amino acid sequence: CATGTGGTEAFF.